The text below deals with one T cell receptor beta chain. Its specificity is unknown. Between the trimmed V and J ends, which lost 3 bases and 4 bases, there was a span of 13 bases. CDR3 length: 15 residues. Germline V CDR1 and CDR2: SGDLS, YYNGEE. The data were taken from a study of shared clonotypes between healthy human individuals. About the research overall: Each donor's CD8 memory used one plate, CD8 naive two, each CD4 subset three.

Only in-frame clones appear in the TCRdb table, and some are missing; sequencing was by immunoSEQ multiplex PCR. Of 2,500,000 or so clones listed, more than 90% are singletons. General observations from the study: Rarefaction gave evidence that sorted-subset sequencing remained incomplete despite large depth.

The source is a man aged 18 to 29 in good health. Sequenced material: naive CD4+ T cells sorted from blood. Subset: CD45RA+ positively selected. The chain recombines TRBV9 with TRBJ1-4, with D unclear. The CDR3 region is CASSASGDYNEKLFF. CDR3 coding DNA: TGTGCCAGCAGCGCCTCGGGCGATTATAATGAAAAACTGTTTTTT.